These 16 T cell receptor beta chains share one sample of origin, sequenced in a study of metastatic and nonmetastatic thyroid tumors. TCRdb reanalyzed the PCR reads via MiXCR. The data show approximately 15,000 clones, roughly 22% seen once. Among the patients, none had received any treatment before thyroid surgery. Sequencing used adjacent normal tissue. The receptors come from a female donor with papillary thyroid cancer or a benign thyroid nodule (not recorded which). Some clones in this sample may be carry-over from other donors' samples.

The table lists this clone with a few counts. The V and J genes are TRBV12-3 or TRBV12-4 and TRBJ2-7; 12 nucleotides match TRBD1. The V gene end was trimmed by 2 bases and the J gene end by 5 bases; junction bases not matched to a gene: 19. This CDR3 region has 20 residues. The CDR3 bases are TGTGCCAGCAGTTTACTGCTCGGGACAGGGGGCGGTAAAGGCTTGGACGAGCAGTACTTC. Translated: CASSLLLGTGGGKGLDEQYF.

Written as DNA, the CDR3 is TGTGCCAGCAGTGAATGGGCGGGAGTCAATGAGCAGTTCTTC. This codes for CASSEWAGVNEQFF. The J gene is TRBJ2-1, the V gene TRBV6-1; 7 nucleotides line up with TRBD2. The CDR3 sequence is 14 residues long. The trim removed 2 bases at V and 6 bases at J, leaving 4 bases unmatched. Per the germline V gene, CDR1 is MNHNS and CDR2 is SASEGT.

The V and J genes are TRBV30 and TRBJ2-7, with D perhaps matching TRBD1 or TRBD2 (5 bases each). The V end lost 2 bases, the J end lost 2 bases, and 19 bases lay between the germline ends. There are 16 residues in the CDR3. The germline CDR1 and CDR2 sequences are GTSNPN and SVGIG (reference sequence). CDR3 protein: CAWSLGRGGRAYEQYF. CDR3 DNA: TGTGCCTGGAGTTTGGGACGAGGAGGAAGGGCCTACGAGCAGTACTTC.

In this sample, this clone is large. V usage is TRBV28 and J usage is TRBJ2-1; 7 nucleotides line up with TRBD1. The CDR3 length is 17 residues. V shed 5 bases, J shed 1 base, and the junction held 11 bases outside the gene matches. The germline V gene encodes CDR1 MDHEN and CDR2 SYDVKM. For the CDR3, the DNA is TGTGCCAGCAGTCCTTTCCTGGGGACAGCGTCCTACAATGAGCAGTTCTTC. Translation: CASSPFLGTASYNEQFF.

Remarks on this clone: A read error is possible here, since a much larger clone lies one base away. The chain joins TRBV3-1 to TRBJ1-2; maybe TRBD1 (5 bases). This CDR3 is built from 13 residues. The V gene's germline CDR1 is LGHDT and CDR2 YNNKEL (reference sequence). Trimming stripped 4 bases from V and 8 bases from J, with 14 bases between. CDR3 residues: CASSPTVGWGYTF. CDR3 DNA: TGTGCCAGCAGCCCGACAGTGGGCTGGGGCTACACCTTC.

This clone has more than one count but fewer than ten. V gene TRBV6-1 combines with J gene TRBJ1-2, with 9 bases that match TRBD1. Trimming cost V 5 bases and J 9 bases; bases outside gene matches: 10. Looked up from germline, CDR1 is MNHNS and CDR2 is SASEGT. This CDR3 spans 14 amino acids. The CDR3 nucleotides are TGTGCCAGCAGTTCCGACAGGGGGTCTGGTTGCTACACCTTC. This encodes CASSSDRGSGCYTF.

This clone was picked up a small number of times. This sample also contains other DNA sequences that code for the same CDR3. The chain joins TRBV9 to TRBJ2-3; D is possibly TRBD2 (6 bases). CDR1 and CDR2 (germline): SGDLS, YYNGEE. The CDR3 length is 16 residues. V was trimmed by 1 base and J by 5 bases, leaving 17 bases between them. The CDR3 spells CASSVMGGEVGDTQYF. CDR3 nucleotides: TGTGCCAGCAGCGTAATGGGCGGGGAGGTCGGAGATACGCAGTATTTT. The full variable domain, with the rest looked up from reference TRBV9 and TRBJ2-3, is DSGVTQTPKHLITATGQRVTLRCSPRSGDLSVYWYQQSLDQGLQFLIQYYNGEERAKGNILERFSAQQFPDLHSELNLSSLELGDSALYFCASSVMGGEVGDTQYFGPGTRLTVL.

This chain uses TRBV6-1 with TRBJ1-5; 9 positions match TRBD1. V gave up 6 bases and J gave up 6 bases; unmatched junction bases: 9. This CDR3 comprises 15 residues. Germline CDR1 reads MNHNS; CDR2 reads SASEGT. CDR3 amino acids: CASSQDRGSRQPQHF. In nucleotides, the CDR3 is TGTGCCAGCAGCCAGGACAGGGGATCTCGTCAGCCCCAGCATTTT.

This clone was detected only a few times. The CDR3 sequence: CASSLSGSEQFF. CDR3 DNA sequence: TGTGCCAGCAGTTTATCCGGGAGTGAGCAGTTCTTC. The chain links TRBV28 to TRBJ2-1; weak D call: TRBD2 (6 bases). Trimming stripped 1 base from V and 9 bases from J, with 7 bases between. The CDR3 loop spans 12 amino acids. The germline V gene has CDR1 MDHEN and CDR2 SYDVKM.

V and J are TRBV6-2 or TRBV6-3 and TRBJ2-7; perhaps TRBD2 as D (5 bases). The CDR3 contains 15 residues. Trimming took off 4 bases at V and 3 bases at J, with 16 bases between the two ends. CDR1 and CDR2 from the germline V gene are MNHEY and SVGEGT. CDR3 DNA sequence: TGTGCCAGCAGTTTTGGACTCGGTGCGGTCTACGAGCAGTACTTC. It translates to CASSFGLGAVYEQYF.

V gene TRBV5-1 combines with J gene TRBJ2-1, with 7 nucleotides matching TRBD2. The junction had 9 bases not matched to a gene; V was cut back by 0 bases and J by 6 bases. Germline CDR1 SGHRS, CDR2 YFSETQ. The CDR3 length is 16 residues. The CDR3, as DNA: TGCGCCAGCAGCTTGGAATTAAGCGGGAACTTCAATGAGCAGTTCTTC. Translating it yields CASSLELSGNFNEQFF.

A few counts support this clone. The rearrangement uses TRBV6-1 and TRBJ1-3; D unclear. V shed 7 bases and J shed 4 bases, with 8 bases lying between them. The CDR3 runs 12 residues. Looked up from germline, CDR1 is MNHNS and CDR2 is SASEGT. The CDR3 spells CASNMEGNTIYF. CDR3 bases: TGTGCCAGCAACATGGAGGGAAACACCATATATTTT.

This sequence joins TRBV27 and TRBJ1-2, with 9 nucleotides matching TRBD1. CDR1 is MNHEY and CDR2 is SMNVEV in the germline V gene (reference sequence). This CDR3 contains 14 residues. The junction had 9 bases not matched to a gene; V was cut back by 6 bases and J by 7 bases. CDR3 coding DNA: TGTGCCAGCAGGGGGACAGGGCAGTTTCCTGGCTACACCTTC. It yields the protein CASRGTGQFPGYTF.

There are a few counts of this clone. The rearrangement links TRBV5-1 to TRBJ2-7, with 8 positions matching TRBD2. This CDR3 region has 16 residues. Germline CDR1 is SGHRS and CDR2 is YFSETQ. With 0 bases clipped from V and 5 bases from J, the junction kept 10 bases outside the gene matches. The CDR3 loop reads CASSLEGPGGRHEQYF. CDR3 nucleotide sequence: TGCGCCAGCAGCTTGGAAGGCCCGGGAGGGCGACACGAGCAGTACTTC.

The rearrangement links TRBV20-1 to TRBJ2-5; 14 nucleotides agree with TRBD2. In germline, CDR1 is DFQATT, CDR2 SNEGSKA (reference sequence). The CDR3 sequence is 18 residues long. The junction had 15 bases not matched to a gene; V was cut back by 4 bases and J by 5 bases. The CDR3 loop is CSATTGLAGVVDSETQYF. CDR3 nucleotide sequence: TGCAGTGCTACTACGGGACTAGCGGGAGTTGTCGACTCGGAGACCCAGTACTTC.

In this sample, this clone turned up a few times. A much larger clonotype is one base distant, so this may be a read error. This specimen includes other DNA sequences encoding the same CDR3. The rearrangement uses TRBV12-3 or TRBV12-4 and TRBJ1-1; weak D call: TRBD1 (5 bases). The CDR3 extends over 11 amino acids. CDR3: CASSQGIEAFF. In DNA form, the CDR3 reads TGTGCCAGCAGCCAGGGAATTGAAGCCTTCTTT.